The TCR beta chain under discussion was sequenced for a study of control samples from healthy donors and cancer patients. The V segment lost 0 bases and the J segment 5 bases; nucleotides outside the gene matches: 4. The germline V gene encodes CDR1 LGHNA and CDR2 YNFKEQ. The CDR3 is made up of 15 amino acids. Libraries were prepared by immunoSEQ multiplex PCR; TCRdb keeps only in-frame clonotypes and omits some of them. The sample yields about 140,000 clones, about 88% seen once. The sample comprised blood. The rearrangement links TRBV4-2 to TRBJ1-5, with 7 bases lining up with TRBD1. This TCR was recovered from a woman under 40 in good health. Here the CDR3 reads CASSQDSQGDQPQHF. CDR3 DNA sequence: TGTGCCAGCAGCCAAGATAGTCAGGGGGATCAGCCCCAGCATTTT.